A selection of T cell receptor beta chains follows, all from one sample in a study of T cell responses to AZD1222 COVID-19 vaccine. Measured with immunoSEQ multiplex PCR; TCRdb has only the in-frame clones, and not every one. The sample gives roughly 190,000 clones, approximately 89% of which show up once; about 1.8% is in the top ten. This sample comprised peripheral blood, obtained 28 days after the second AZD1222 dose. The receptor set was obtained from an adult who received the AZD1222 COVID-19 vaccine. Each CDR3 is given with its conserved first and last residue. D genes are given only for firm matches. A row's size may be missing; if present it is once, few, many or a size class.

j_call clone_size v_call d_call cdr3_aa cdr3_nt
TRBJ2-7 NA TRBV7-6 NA CASSLAASYEQYF TGTGCCAGCAGCTTAGCGGCTTCCTACGAGCAGTACTTC
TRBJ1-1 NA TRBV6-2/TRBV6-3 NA CASSPHANLNTEAFF TGTGCCAGCAGTCCCCATGCGAATCTAAACACTGAAGCTTTCTTT
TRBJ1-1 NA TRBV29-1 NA CSGRTDMNTEAFF TGCAGCGGCCGGACTGACATGAACACTGAAGCTTTCTTT
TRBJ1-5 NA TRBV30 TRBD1 CAWSQGQANQPQHF TGTGCCTGGAGTCAGGGACAGGCAAATCAGCCCCAGCATTTT
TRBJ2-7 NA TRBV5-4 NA CASSFGGSHYEQYF TGTGCCAGCAGCTTTGGGGGTTCCCACTACGAGCAGTACTTC
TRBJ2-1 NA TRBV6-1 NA CASSDWMEGEQFF TGTGCCAGCAGTGATTGGATGGAGGGTGAGCAGTTCTTC
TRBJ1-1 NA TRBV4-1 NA CASSQDQYPSPNTEAFF TGCGCCAGCAGCCAAGATCAATATCCGTCCCCGAACACTGAAGCTTTCTTT
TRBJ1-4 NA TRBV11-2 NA CASSLRSQHTANEKLFF TGTGCCAGCAGCCTCAGGTCACAACACACCGCGAATGAAAAACTGTTTTTT
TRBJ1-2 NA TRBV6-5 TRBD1 CASSYSTGPSGYTF TGTGCCAGCAGTTACTCGACAGGGCCCAGTGGCTACACCTTC
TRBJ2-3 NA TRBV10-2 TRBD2 CASSVTSGRIQDTQYF TGCGCCAGCAGTGTGACTAGCGGGAGGATACAAGATACGCAGTATTTT
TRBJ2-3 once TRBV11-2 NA CASSLDLADTQYF TGTGCCAGCAGCTTAGATCTAGCAGATACGCAGTATTTT
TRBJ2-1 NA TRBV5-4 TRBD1 CASSDGTVHEQFF TGTGCCAGCAGCGACGGGACAGTCCATGAGCAGTTCTTC
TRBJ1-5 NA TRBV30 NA CAWSPVRVGNQPQHF TGTGCCTGGAGCCCCGTCCGTGTGGGCAATCAGCCCCAGCATTTT
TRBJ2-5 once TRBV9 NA CASSSHHTPEYQETQYF TGTGCCAGCAGCTCCCACCATACCCCAGAGTACCAAGAGACCCAGTACTTC
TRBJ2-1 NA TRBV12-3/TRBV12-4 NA CATRVSSYNEQFF TGTGCCACCCGGGTCAGCTCCTACAATGAGCAGTTCTTC
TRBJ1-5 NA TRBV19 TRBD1 CASSIGSRGHSNQPQHF TGTGCCAGTAGTATAGGATCCAGGGGGCACAGTAATCAGCCCCAGCATTTT
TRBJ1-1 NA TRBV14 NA CASSRQVNTEAFF TGTGCCAGCAGCCGACAGGTGAACACTGAAGCTTTCTTT
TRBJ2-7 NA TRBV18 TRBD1 CASSPHPGGPEQYF TGTGCCAGCTCACCCCACCCAGGGGGTCCCGAGCAGTACTTC
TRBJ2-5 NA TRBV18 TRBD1 CASSPNRGAETQYF TGTGCCAGCTCACCAAACAGGGGGGCGGAGACCCAGTACTTC
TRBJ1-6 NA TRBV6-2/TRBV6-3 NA CASSLREGNSPLHF TGTGCCAGCAGTTTAAGGGAGGGGAATTCACCCCTCCACTTT
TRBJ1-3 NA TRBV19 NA CASSILGGSSGNTIYF TGTGCCAGTAGTATTCTGGGCGGCAGCTCTGGAAACACCATATATTTT
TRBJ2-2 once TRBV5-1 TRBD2 CASRPGGTSAGELFF TGCGCCAGCCGCCCCGGGGGGACTAGTGCCGGGGAGCTGTTTTTT
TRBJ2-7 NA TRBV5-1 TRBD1 CASSLSSQGAEQYF TGCGCCAGCAGCTTGAGTTCACAGGGGGCCGAGCAGTACTTC
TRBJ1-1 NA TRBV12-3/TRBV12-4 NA CASRQVVHTEAFF TGTGCCAGCCGCCAAGTGGTTCACACTGAAGCTTTCTTT
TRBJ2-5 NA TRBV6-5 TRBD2 CASSSTLAGGRETQYF TGTGCCAGCAGTTCCACTCTAGCGGGGGGGCGAGAGACCCAGTACTTC
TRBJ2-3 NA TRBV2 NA CLSGGDPTSSTDTQYF TGTCTTTCTGGCGGGGACCCAACCTCTAGCACAGATACGCAGTATTTT
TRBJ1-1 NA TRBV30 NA CAWSSPFWGNTEAFF TGTGCCTGGAGTTCACCCTTTTGGGGTAACACTGAAGCTTTCTTT
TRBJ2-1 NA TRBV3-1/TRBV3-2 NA CASSPVTPMSSYNEQFF TGTGCCAGCAGCCCGGTTACCCCTATGAGCTCCTACAATGAGCAGTTCTTC
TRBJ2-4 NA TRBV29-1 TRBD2 CSASAGGTKNIQYF TGCAGCGCCTCAGCGGGGGGAACCAAAAACATTCAGTACTTC
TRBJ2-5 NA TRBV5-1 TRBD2 CASSAGVAGGHSGETQYF TGCGCCAGCAGCGCCGGGGTAGCGGGAGGCCATTCGGGGGAGACCCAGTACTTC
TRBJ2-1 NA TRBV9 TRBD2 CASAATSGTDNEQFF TGTGCCAGCGCCGCCACTAGCGGGACCGACAATGAGCAGTTCTTC
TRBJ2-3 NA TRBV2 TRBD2 CASSEGLAGTSTDTQYF TGTGCCAGCTCCGAAGGGCTAGCGGGAACTAGCACAGATACGCAGTATTTT
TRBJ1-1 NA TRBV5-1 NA CASSLQGPRGGNTEAFF TGCGCCAGCAGCTTGCAGGGCCCTCGAGGGGGGAACACTGAAGCTTTCTTT
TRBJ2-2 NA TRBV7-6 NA CASRTFGGELFF TGTGCCAGCAGGACCTTTGGGGGGGAGCTGTTTTTT
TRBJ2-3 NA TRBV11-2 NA CASSLGQRTDTQYF TGTGCCAGCAGCTTAGGACAACGCACAGATACGCAGTATTTT
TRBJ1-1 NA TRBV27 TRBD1 CASSSDRGWNTEAFF TGTGCCAGCAGTTCAGACAGGGGATGGAACACTGAAGCTTTCTTT